This T cell receptor beta chain was recovered during a study of cytomegalovirus exposure and HLA in healthy donors. General study findings and limits: Most of the TCR beta V segments (in an earlier analysis) were productive either about 87% or about 30% of the time. TCR beta sequences reportedly predicted the HLA-A and HLA-B alleles of most subjects accurately. Rarity marked most TCR sequences, yet some public TCRs occurred in many donors. In a later analysis, donors in an Asian-associated ancestry cluster reportedly had fewer N-insertions in productive TCRs than the cohort mean.

This clone was found once. Its antigen is as yet unknown. The PCR ran on 60 Vbeta and 13 Jbeta primers. Assay: immunoSEQ multiplex PCR; the TCRdb copy retains only in-frame clones and omits some. Among some 200,000 clones, around 79% were seen once, and the ten largest hold approximately 1.4%. V lost 1 base, J lost 5 bases, and 8 bases lay in between. Germline V gives CDR1 SGHTA, CDR2 FQGNSA. The length of the CDR3 is 13 residues. The specimen sequenced was PBMCs. The V call is TRBV7-2, the J call TRBJ1-2; D is unresolved. The clonotype originates from a girl aged 10 to 17 in good health and CMV-seropositive. CDR3 protein: CASSLGSGYGYTF. CDR3 nucleotides: TGTGCCAGCAGCTTAGGATCGGGTTATGGCTACACCTTC.